This T cell receptor beta chain was captured in a study of T-cell memory formation after mild COVID-19. General study points: The SARS-CoV-2 specificity of second-wave clones reaching peak at day 37 remained unverified. CD4+ contracting clones were mainly CM and EM; CD8+ ones, EMRA.

5'RACE primed from the constant segment yielded TCR alpha and TCR beta cDNA libraries bearing sample barcodes and UMIs. TCRdb independently ran MiXCR on the 5' RACE reads; one entry per CDR3 protein. The sample holds about 49,000 distinct CDR3 sequences, about 28% seen once. In the case of this clonotype: Its matching antigen is unknown.

The germline V gene encodes CDR1 SGHTA and CDR2 FQGNSA. V dropped 3 bases and J dropped 9 bases, with 5 bases sitting between them. The CDR3 contains 11 residues. The sequence derives from a man younger than 35 who had mild COVID-19 (a few samples of this study predate the infection). Cell type and time point are not known. V gene TRBV7-2 combines with J gene TRBJ2-2; D gene ambiguous. The sequencing sample was made of PBMCs or a T cell subset sorted from them (not recorded which). The CDR3 reads CASSFSRELFF. The DNA of the CDR3 is TGTGCCAGCAGCTTTTCCCGGGAGCTGTTTTTT.